A single sample is the source of the 18 T cell receptor beta chains below, sequenced in a study of T cell repertoires in cytomegalovirus infection. Using its own MiXCR run on the reads, TCRdb lists one record per CDR3 protein. The table has more than 150,000 distinct CDR3 sequences, roughly a fifth seen once. The source material was PBMCs. These receptors were collected from a human donor in good health (CMV status not recorded). Some clones in this sample may be carry-over from other donors' samples.

The sample holds a few counts of this clonotype. The rearrangement links TRBV4-2 to TRBJ2-1, with 7 bases matching TRBD2. Germline lookup yields CDR1 LGHNA and CDR2 YNFKEQ. The CDR3 totals 18 residues. V was pared by 0 bases and J by 4 bases, with 12 bases of the junction left unmatched. The CDR3 region is CASSQDSIGSGLYNEQFF. The CDR3 nucleotides read TGTGCCAGCAGCCAAGACTCAATTGGTAGCGGGCTTTACAATGAGCAGTTCTTC.

The gene calls are TRBV6-1 and TRBJ2-7, with 9 bases matching TRBD1. V shed 1 base and J 3 bases; nucleotides not matched to a gene: 4. Germline CDR1 and CDR2: MNHNS and SASEGT. The CDR3 sequence is 15 residues long. The CDR3: CASSEVTGGFYEQYF. In nucleotides, the CDR3 is TGTGCCAGCAGTGAAGTAACAGGGGGCTTCTACGAGCAGTACTTC.

The rearrangement uses TRBV7-2 and TRBJ1-5, with 8 bases identical to TRBD1. The J call may not be correct, given that the DNA end is closer to TRBJ2-3. The germline CDR1 and CDR2 sequences are SGHTA and FQGNSA. The CDR3 runs 13 residues. The CDR3 region has the DNA TGTGCCAGCAGCTCACAGGGGGATCAGCCCCAGTATTTT. Encoded protein: CASSSQGDQPQYF.

The chain combines TRBV9 with TRBJ1-2; TRBD1 might be the D (6 bases). Germline V gene lookup returns CDR1 SGDLS and CDR2 YYNGEE. V was pared by 0 bases and J by 10 bases, with 13 bases between. This CDR3 comprises 13 residues. The CDR3 bases are TGTGCCAGCAGCGTAGATCGCCAGGGGTACTACACCTTC. It specifies CASSVDRQGYYTF.

V usage is TRBV11-3 and J usage is TRBJ2-7; possibly TRBD2 for D (5 bases). V dropped 4 bases and J dropped 6 bases, with 19 bases sitting between them. Looked up from germline, CDR1 is SGHNT and CDR2 is YENEEA. The CDR3 runs 15 residues. The CDR3 sequence: CASSSPREVVIEQYF. DNA of the CDR3: TGTGCCAGCAGCTCCCCGAGGGAAGTGGTGATCGAGCAGTACTTC.

This chain uses TRBV7-6 with TRBJ1-1, with D hard to call. There are 13 residues in the CDR3. Germline V lookup: CDR1 SGHVS, CDR2 FNYEAQ. V was cut by 4 bases and J by 3 bases, with 9 bases left in between. CDR3 sequence (DNA): TGTGCCAGCAGCTACACAATTGACACTGAAGCTTTCTTT. The encoded protein is CASSYTIDTEAFF.

This clonotype has a count of ten or more. The CDR3 loop reads CASSLEGLAGTYEQYF. In DNA form, the CDR3 reads TGTGCCAGCAGCTTAGAAGGACTAGCGGGGACCTACGAGCAGTACTTC. The chain joins TRBV7-6 to TRBJ2-7, with 12 positions matching TRBD2. CDR3 length: 16 amino acids. Germline CDR1 reads SGHVS; CDR2 reads FNYEAQ. The trim removed 1 base at V and 2 bases at J, leaving 3 bases unmatched.

This clonotype was counted a few times. The rearrangement uses TRBV7-9 and TRBJ2-1; TRBD2 matches at 10 bases. The CDR3 runs to 14 residues. Germline trimming cut 7 bases from V and 9 bases from J; bases unmatched to any gene: 9. CDR1 and CDR2 from the germline V gene are SEHNR and FQNEAQ (reference sequence). The CDR3, as DNA: TGTGCCAGCAAGGCTAGCGGGAGTCAGGGTGAGCAGTTCTTC. It encodes CASKASGSQGEQFF.

The rearrangement uses TRBV6-6 and TRBJ2-5; D remains unclear. The CDR3 covers 15 residues. Trimming stripped 0 bases from V and 0 bases from J, with 8 bases between. The germline V gene encodes CDR1 MNHNY and CDR2 SVGAGI (reference sequence). The CDR3 DNA reads as TGTGCCAGCAGTTACTCCCTCCAGTACCAAGAGACCCAGTACTTC. Protein sequence: CASSYSLQYQETQYF.

The chain joins TRBV5-1 to TRBJ1-2, with TRBD1 as a possible D gene (5 bases). The germline gives CDR1 SGHRS, CDR2 YFSETQ. The length of the CDR3 is 13 residues. Trimming stripped 3 bases from V and 4 bases from J, with 10 bases between. The CDR3 region has the DNA TGCGCCAGCAGCTCCGACGGGACCTATGGCTACACCTTC. It specifies CASSSDGTYGYTF.

CDR3 loop: CASSEAADVTGYGYTF. CDR3 DNA sequence: TGTGCCAGCAGTGAAGCCGCGGATGTTACTGGATATGGCTACACCTTC. The chain combines TRBV6-1 with TRBJ1-2; D gene unclear. The ends were cut back, 0 bases at V and 5 bases at J, with 16 bases in the middle. The CDR3 is 16 residues long. The germline V gene has CDR1 MNHNS and CDR2 SASEGT.

This clonotype showed up many times. The chain uses TRBV12-3 or TRBV12-4 and TRBJ2-2, with 9 positions matching TRBD2. The CDR3 extends over 16 amino acids. V was clipped by 7 bases and J by 5 bases; unmatched bases: 11. DNA of the CDR3: TGTGCCAGCATCAATAGCGGGAGATGGTTGACCGGGGAGCTGTTTTTT. This codes for CASINSGRWLTGELFF.

Only a few counts were recorded for this clonotype. V is TRBV4-1 and J is TRBJ2-3, with 8 bases that match TRBD2. V gave up 0 bases and J gave up 4 bases; unmatched junction bases: 6. The CDR3 contains 16 residues. The V gene's germline CDR1 is MGHRA and CDR2 YSYEKL. The CDR3 here is CASSQETSVRADTQYF. For the CDR3, the DNA is TGCGCCAGCAGCCAAGAGACTAGCGTGAGGGCAGATACGCAGTATTTT.

V and J are TRBV23-1 and TRBJ2-4; no clear D. TRBV23-1 counts as an open reading frame of uncertain function. Trimming took 10 bases from V and 0 from J, leaving 19 bases between them. This CDR3 has 16 amino acids. The CDR3 DNA reads as TGCGCCAACCTCCACTACCCGGGTCTAGCCAAAAACATTCAGTACTTC. This translates into CANLHYPGLAKNIQYF.

The genes are TRBV27 and TRBJ2-7; D remains unclear. The CDR3 contains 17 residues. Germline CDR1 MNHEY, CDR2 SMNVEV (reference sequence). V shed 2 bases and J shed 0 bases, with 17 bases lying between them. CDR3 protein: CASSLEGNTILSYEQYF. The CDR3 region has the DNA TGTGCCAGCAGTTTAGAAGGAAACACAATCCTCTCCTACGAGCAGTACTTC.

The V call is TRBV19, the J call TRBJ1-1; 7 bases are a match to TRBD1. The CDR3 is made up of 15 amino acids. CDR1 is LNHDA, CDR2 SQIVND, per germline (reference sequence). V shed 0 bases, J shed 5 bases, and the junction held 6 bases outside the gene matches. The CDR3 DNA follows: TGTGCCAGTAGTATAGAGGGGAAGGGGGCGACTGAAGCTTTCTTT. As protein: CASSIEGKGATEAFF.

This clonotype turned up a few times. V is TRBV11-3 and J is TRBJ1-3, with TRBD1 matching 7 bases. The CDR3 consists of 16 residues. Trimming took 5 bases from V and 0 from J; bases not matched to a gene: 7. CDR1 is SGHNT, CDR2 YENEEA, per germline. DNA of the CDR3: TGTGCCAGCAGCCCGACAGGGACGAGCTCTGGAAACACCATATATTTT. Translating it yields CASSPTGTSSGNTIYF.

This clonotype was seen repeatedly, ten times or more. The chain uses TRBV7-3 and TRBJ1-1, with a weak D call TRBD1 (5 bases). This CDR3 comprises 14 residues. The germline V gene encodes CDR1 SGHTA and CDR2 FQGTGA. With 2 bases removed from V and 6 bases from J, the gap between germline ends came to 13 bases. The CDR3, as DNA: TGTGCCAGCAGCTTAGCCAGGGAGGAATCTGAAGCTTTCTTT. Translating gives CASSLAREESEAFF.